What follows describes a single T cell receptor (beta chain). Germline trimming cut 1 base from V and 3 bases from J; bases unmatched to any gene: 15. The V gene's germline CDR1 is LGHDT and CDR2 YNNKEL (reference sequence). The CDR3 totals 21 residues. Original analysis: Scientists estimated how many nucleated cells there were by amplifying reference gene primers. Generated by immunoSEQ multiplex PCR, the TCRdb table keeps only in-frame clones and is missing some. V, J and clone size were drawn from that table, and D and trimming were deduced from the DNA. The table includes approximately 360,000 clones, around 90% detected once. The entry originates in a study of blood T cell repertoires in COVID-19. The overall study: Both acute and convalescent COVID-19 samples were obtained from the United States, Italy and Spain. Sample material is recorded as cDNA or gDNA derived from T cells, B-cell-depleted T cells, or PBMCs.

The rearrangement joins TRBV3-1 (or the pseudogene TRBV3-2) to TRBJ2-3, with 14 nucleotides matching TRBD2. The sequenced sample was peripheral blood. This receptor was identified in a young man with active or convalescent COVID-19. CDR3 loop: CASSQVIGTSGRGLGTDTQYF. CDR3 in DNA: TGTGCCAGCAGCCAAGTAATTGGGACTAGCGGGAGAGGGCTAGGGACAGATACGCAGTATTTT.